Below, 27 T cell receptor beta chains from the same sample are listed, as sequenced in a study of blood T cell repertoires in COVID-19. Assay: immunoSEQ multiplex PCR; the TCRdb copy retains only in-frame clones and omits some. The table lists 110,000 or so clones, around 83% of them singletons. The sample was peripheral blood. The receptors stem from a man aged 35 to 55 with acute or convalescent COVID-19.

This sequence joins TRBV10-3 and TRBJ2-1, with 8 bases lining up with TRBD2. J lost 14 bases, V lost 2 bases, and 5 bases had no gene match. The CDR3 loop spans 12 amino acids. Germline assignment: CDR1 ENHRY and CDR2 SYGVKD. The CDR3 DNA follows: TGTGCCATCAGTGAGGGGGGACTAGACGAGTTCTTC. Amino acid sequence: CAISEGGLDEFF.

The V gene is TRBV18, the J gene TRBJ2-3; TRBD2 aligns across 8 bases. The CDR3 is 16 amino acids. CDR1 is KGHSH and CDR2 is LQKENI in the germline V gene. The V gene end was trimmed by 6 bases and the J gene end by 4 bases; junction bases not matched to a gene: 12. CDR3 in DNA: TGTGCCAGCTCGTTTACCGGGACTAGTTCCTCAGATACGCAGTATTTT. Translating gives CASSFTGTSSSDTQYF. Complete variable domain (other parts from reference TRBV18 and TRBJ2-3): NAGVMQNPRHLVRRRGQEARLRCSPMKGHSHVYWYRQLPEEGLKFMVYLQKENIIDESGMPKERFSAEFPKEGPSILRIQQVVRGDSAAYFCASSFTGTSSSDTQYFGPGTRLTVL.

The J gene is TRBJ1-1, the V gene TRBV12-3 or TRBV12-4; no definite D call. CDR3 length: 11 residues. Trimming left V 2 bases short and J 10 bases short, with 8 bases between. CDR3 in amino acids: CASSLRGSAFF. CDR3 DNA sequence: TGTGCCAGCAGTTTACGGGGTTCAGCTTTCTTT.

CDR3 bases: TGTGCCAGTAGTAAGATAGTATCCGGGGAGCTGTTTTTT. This translates into CASSKIVSGELFF. The chain is built from TRBV19 and TRBJ2-2; D ambiguous. The CDR3 extends over 13 amino acids. Trimming stripped 4 bases from V and 6 bases from J, with 9 bases between. Germline V gene data show CDR1 as LNHDA and CDR2 as SQIVND (reference sequence).

The chain combines TRBV28 with TRBJ2-7, with D possibly being TRBD1 (5 bases). V was clipped by 6 bases and J by 2 bases, with 8 bases between them. Germline CDR1 reads MDHEN; CDR2 reads SYDVKM. The CDR3 contains 12 residues. The CDR3 sequence is CASRTDTYEQYF. The CDR3 nucleotides read TGTGCCAGCAGAACGGACACCTACGAGCAGTACTTC.

The genes are TRBV19 and TRBJ2-3; D remains unclear. Trimming left V 1 base short and J 4 bases short, with 12 bases between. Germline V lookup: CDR1 LNHDA, CDR2 SQIVND (reference sequence). This CDR3 comprises 15 residues. This CDR3 is CASSIGRSPSDTQYF. The CDR3 nucleotides read TGTGCCAGTAGTATAGGCCGAAGCCCCTCAGATACGCAGTATTTT.

This chain links TRBV12-5 with TRBJ1-4, with no clear D. The V and J ends lost 5 bases and 4 bases respectively, with 11 bases between them. Germline V gene data show CDR1 as LGHNT and CDR2 as FRNRAP. The CDR3 contains 14 residues. Written as DNA, the CDR3 is TGTGCTAGTGGTCCCCAGAATGATAATGAAAAACTGTTTTTT. Encoded protein: CASGPQNDNEKLFF. The variable domain in full, with the rest retrieved from reference TRBV12-5 and TRBJ1-4, is DARVTQTPRHKVTEMGQEVTMRCQPILGHNTVFWYRQTMMQGLELLAYFRNRAPLDDSGMPKDRFSAEMPDATLATLKIQPSEPRDSAVYFCASGPQNDNEKLFFGSGTQLSVL.

V gene TRBV4-3 combines with J gene TRBJ2-2; TRBD2 matches 8 bases. Germline lookup yields CDR1 LGHNA and CDR2 YSLEER. Germline trimming cut 1 base from V and 6 bases from J; bases unmatched to any gene: 13. The CDR3 runs 18 residues. This CDR3 is CASSQAPLAGGTAGELFF. The CDR3 DNA follows: TGCGCCAGCAGCCAAGCCCCCCTTGCGGGGGGAACCGCCGGGGAGCTGTTTTTT.

The rearrangement uses TRBV27 and TRBJ2-2; D uncertain. V shed 1 base and J shed 5 bases, with 8 bases lying between them. The germline CDR1 and CDR2 sequences are MNHEY and SMNVEV (reference sequence). The CDR3 loop spans 14 amino acids. CDR3 loop: CASSLYAATGELFF. CDR3 DNA sequence: TGTGCCAGCAGTTTATATGCGGCGACCGGGGAGCTGTTTTTT.

This chain's CDR3 is CASSEQVASGKLFF. The CDR3 DNA is TGTGCCAGCAGTGAACAAGTTGCGTCTGGAAAACTGTTTTTT. The chain has TRBV6-1 and TRBJ1-4; D not certain. The CDR3 spans 14 residues. V was pared by 2 bases and J by 10 bases, with 14 bases between. Germline-derived CDR1 and CDR2 are MNHNS and SASEGT.

The rearrangement joins TRBV7-8 to TRBJ2-7; 9 positions match TRBD1. Germline V gene data show CDR1 as SGHVS and CDR2 as FQNEAQ. Trimming removed 3 bases from V and 6 bases from J; junction bases left unmatched: 9. CDR3 length equals 15 residues. The CDR3 region is CASSFAPGTGFEQYF. In DNA form, the CDR3 reads TGTGCCAGCAGCTTCGCTCCCGGGACAGGGTTCGAGCAGTACTTC.

This clone was recorded a few times. The chain has TRBV5-8 and TRBJ1-2; D remains unclear. Germline CDR1 reads SGHTS; CDR2 reads YDEGEE. V lost 2 bases and J 1 base, leaving 3 bases between the germline ends. The CDR3 runs 12 residues. As DNA, the CDR3 is TGTGCCAGCAGCTTCGTTAACTATGGCTACACCTTC. Its protein product is CASSFVNYGYTF.

The rearrangement uses TRBV12-2 and TRBJ2-4; the D call in the table, TRBD1, was not verified against the DNA. TRBV12-2 counts as a pseudogene. CDR3 length: 17 amino acids. DNA for the CDR3: TGTGCAAGTCGCTTAGTGGTTACCGTGGCAGCCAAAAACATTCAGTACTTC. Translated: CASRLVVTVAAKNIQYF.

This rearrangement joins TRBV7-2 to TRBJ2-3; TRBD2 is a possible D gene (5 bases). Germline CDR1 reads SGHTA; CDR2 reads FQGNSA. The CDR3 contains 13 residues. V was trimmed by 4 bases and J by 4 bases, leaving 9 bases between them. CDR3 in amino acids: CASSSASSDTQYF. Written as DNA, the CDR3 is TGTGCCAGCAGCTCCGCTAGCTCAGATACGCAGTATTTT.

This clone was recorded a few times. V usage is TRBV7-9 and J usage is TRBJ1-4; 7 bases align to TRBD1. The CDR3 sequence is 13 residues long. V gave up 8 bases and J gave up 7 bases; unmatched junction bases: 7. The germline V gene has CDR1 SEHNR and CDR2 FQNEAQ (reference sequence). The CDR3 loop is CASVAGGSEKLFF. The CDR3 bases are TGTGCCAGCGTGGCAGGGGGTAGTGAAAAACTGTTTTTT.

The chain recombines TRBV10-2 with TRBJ2-7; maybe TRBD1 (8 bases). Trimming removed 8 bases from V and 5 bases from J, with 16 bases in between. The CDR3 length is 13 residues. In germline, CDR1 is WSHSY, CDR2 SAAADI. CDR3 bases: TGCGCCAGCGGTACAGGGGGGGTTGACGAGCAGTACTTC. It encodes CASGTGGVDEQYF.

This clone was observed a few times. The V call is TRBV30, the J call TRBJ1-5; 8 bases fit TRBD1. The trim removed 2 bases at V and 5 bases at J, leaving 2 bases unmatched. The CDR3 extends over 13 amino acids. Germline V CDR1 and CDR2: GTSNPN, SVGIG (reference sequence). The CDR3 protein is CAWSLDRDQPQHF. CDR3 sequence (DNA): TGTGCCTGGAGTCTGGACAGGGATCAGCCCCAGCATTTT.

The chain is built from TRBV4-3 and TRBJ1-4, with 7 positions matching TRBD1. The CDR3 runs 16 residues. The germline gives CDR1 LGHNA, CDR2 YSLEER. After removal of 1 base from V and 7 bases from J, the junction contained 9 bases not matched to a gene. The CDR3 sequence is CASSQGDRQGGEKLFF. DNA for the CDR3: TGCGCCAGCAGCCAAGGGGATCGACAGGGAGGTGAAAAACTGTTTTTT.

CDR3 loop: CASGLVQEGSYEQYF. CDR3 bases: TGTGCTAGTGGTTTGGTACAGGAAGGCTCCTACGAGCAGTACTTC. The chain recombines TRBV12-5 with TRBJ2-7, with a tentative D call TRBD1 (5 bases). The germline V and J ends were trimmed by 0 bases and 0 bases, with 9 bases remaining between them. The CDR3 is 15 residues long. CDR1 and CDR2 from the germline V gene are LGHNT and FRNRAP.

The CDR3 DNA sequence: TGTGCCAGCAGCTTAGACCCAGTACAGGGGGCGGCCTACGAGCAGTACTTC. Amino acid sequence: CASSLDPVQGAAYEQYF. V gene TRBV11-2 combines with J gene TRBJ2-7; 9 bases align to TRBD1. In germline, CDR1 is SGHAT, CDR2 FQNNGV. Losses at the gene ends were 0 bases for V and 2 bases for J; bases not matched to a gene: 8. The CDR3 runs 17 residues. The whole variable domain, filled in from reference TRBV11-2 and TRBJ2-7, reads EAGVAQSPRYKIIEKRQSVAFWCNPISGHATLYWYQQILGQGPKLLIQFQNNGVVDDSQLPKDRFSAERLKGVDSTLKIQPAKLEDSAVYLCASSLDPVQGAAYEQYFGPGTRLTVT.

The genes are TRBV29-1 and TRBJ2-1, with a weak D call TRBD2 (5 bases). The CDR3 consists of 11 residues. V lost 7 bases and J lost 7, with 11 bases in between. Germline CDR1 is SQVTM and CDR2 is ANQGSEA. CDR3 region: CSAPRGNEQFF. CDR3 nucleotides: TGCAGCGCCCCCCGGGGAAATGAGCAGTTCTTC.

V is TRBV5-4 and J is TRBJ2-3, with D possibly matching TRBD1 (6 bases). V was clipped by 0 bases and J by 14 bases, with 16 bases between them. CDR3 size: 13 residues. In germline, CDR1 is SGHNT, CDR2 YYREEE (reference sequence). In DNA, the CDR3 is TGTGCCAGCAGCTTGGGGGGGACACCGGACTCGTATTTT. Protein product: CASSLGGTPDSYF.

The V call is TRBV5-1, the J call TRBJ1-3; 7 bases align to TRBD1. Germline V gene sequence: CDR1 SGHRS, CDR2 YFSETQ. The trim removed 4 bases at V and 0 bases at J, leaving 1 base unmatched. This CDR3 spans 14 amino acids. The CDR3 DNA sequence: TGCGCCAGCAGCAGGGACAGCTCTGGAAACACCATATATTTT. It translates to CASSRDSSGNTIYF.

The rearrangement joins TRBV5-4 to TRBJ2-3; D unresolved. The CDR3 consists of 12 residues. The V end lost 4 bases, the J end lost 2 bases, and 5 bases lay between the germline ends. Germline V gene sequence: CDR1 SGHNT, CDR2 YYREEE (reference sequence). The CDR3 DNA follows: TGTGCCAGCAGCGCGGACACAGATACGCAGTATTTT. It yields the protein CASSADTDTQYF.

The chain carries TRBV13 and TRBJ1-1, with D possibly being TRBD1 (6 bases). Trimming pared 4 bases from V and 0 bases from J, leaving 18 bases between. The CDR3 loop spans 17 amino acids. CDR1 and CDR2 (germline): PRHDT, FYEKMQ (reference sequence). The DNA for the CDR3 is TGTGCCAGCAGCTCCCGAAAACAGGGTTTCGTGAACACTGAAGCTTTCTTT. This codes for CASSSRKQGFVNTEAFF.

V is TRBV9 and J is TRBJ2-3, with 12 positions matching TRBD2. CDR1 is SGDLS, CDR2 YYNGEE, per germline. The V segment lost 5 bases and the J segment 5 bases; nucleotides outside the gene matches: 9. The CDR3 consists of 16 residues. The CDR3 DNA is TGTGCCAGCAGTCCTAGCGGGGGGGCTGGTATAGATACGCAGTATTTT. Its translation is CASSPSGGAGIDTQYF. The whole variable domain, remainder taken from reference TRBV9 and TRBJ2-3, is DSGVTQTPKHLITATGQRVTLRCSPRSGDLSVYWYQQSLDQGLQFLIQYYNGEERAKGNILERFSAQQFPDLHSELNLSSLELGDSALYFCASSPSGGAGIDTQYFGPGTRLTVL.

V is TRBV7-8 and J is TRBJ2-2, with 11 bases lining up with TRBD2. Germline V gene data show CDR1 as SGHVS and CDR2 as FQNEAQ. V dropped 3 bases and J dropped 6; count of bases not matched to a gene: 3. This CDR3 is 15 amino acids long. The CDR3 DNA follows: TGTGCCAGCAGCTTTTTAGCGGGGGGGGCCGGGGAGCTGTTTTTT. It translates to CASSFLAGGAGELFF.